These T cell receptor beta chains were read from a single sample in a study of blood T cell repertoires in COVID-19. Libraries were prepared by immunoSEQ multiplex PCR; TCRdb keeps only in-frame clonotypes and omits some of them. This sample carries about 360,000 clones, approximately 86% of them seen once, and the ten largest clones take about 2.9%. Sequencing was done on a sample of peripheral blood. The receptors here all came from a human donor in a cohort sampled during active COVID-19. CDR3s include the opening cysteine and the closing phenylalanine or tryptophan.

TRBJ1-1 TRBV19 CASRGQSTEAFF
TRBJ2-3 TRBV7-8 CASSLMGGGGTDTQYF
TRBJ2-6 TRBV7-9 CASSDTGLDSGANVLTF
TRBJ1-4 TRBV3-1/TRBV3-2 CASSQAPRGKEKLFF
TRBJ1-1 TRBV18 CASSPSGLTEAFF
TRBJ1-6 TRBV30 CAWRTRQVYNSPLHF
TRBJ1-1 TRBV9 CASSSRRRTRDSGTEAFF
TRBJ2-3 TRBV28 CASSWSTAGFTDTQYF
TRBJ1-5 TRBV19 CASSINRGPSNQPQHF
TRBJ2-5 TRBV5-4 CASSLQGVETQYF
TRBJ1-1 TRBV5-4 CASSLSRVAEAFF
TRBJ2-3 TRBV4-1 CASSQPGTSGSTQYF
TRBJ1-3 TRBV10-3 CAIKPDINSGNTIYF